This TCR beta chain was sequenced during a study of cytomegalovirus exposure and HLA in healthy donors. Broader study findings: Within an earlier analysis, most TCR beta V segments proved productive either about 87% or about 30% of the time. Clonal expansion, a later analysis showed, was greater in HLA-associated TCR beta chains than in equally common others.

The CDR3 contains 14 residues. The V and J ends lost 2 bases and 5 bases, in that order; junction bases with no gene match: 6. CDR1 is SGHNT and CDR2 is YYREEE in the germline V gene (reference sequence). As to this clone: Antigen unknown.

Primers included in the PCR were 60 Vbeta and 13 Jbeta primers. Repertoires were generated with immunoSEQ multiplex PCR, while TCRdb's copy carries only in-frame clones and drops some. The listing records 100,000 to 150,000 clones. The sequencing sample was made of PBMCs. The chain has TRBV5-4 and TRBJ2-5; 7 nucleotides align to TRBD1. The TCR sequence derives from a woman in her forties in good health and CMV-seronegative. The CDR3 spells CASSFEGGEETQYF. DNA of the CDR3: TGTGCCAGCAGCTTTGAAGGGGGCGAGGAGACCCAGTACTTC.